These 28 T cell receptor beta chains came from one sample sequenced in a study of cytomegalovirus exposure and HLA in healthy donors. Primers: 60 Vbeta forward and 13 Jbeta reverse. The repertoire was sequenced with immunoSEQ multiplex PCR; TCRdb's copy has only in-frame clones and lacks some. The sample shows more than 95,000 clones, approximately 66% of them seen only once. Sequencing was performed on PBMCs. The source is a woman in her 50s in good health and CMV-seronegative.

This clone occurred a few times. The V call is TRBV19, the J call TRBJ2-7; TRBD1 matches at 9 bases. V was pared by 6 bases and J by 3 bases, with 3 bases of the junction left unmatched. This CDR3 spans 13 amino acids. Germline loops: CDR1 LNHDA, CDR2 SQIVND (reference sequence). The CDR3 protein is CASRRTGDYEQYF. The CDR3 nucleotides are TGTGCCAGTAGGAGGACAGGGGACTACGAGCAGTACTTC.

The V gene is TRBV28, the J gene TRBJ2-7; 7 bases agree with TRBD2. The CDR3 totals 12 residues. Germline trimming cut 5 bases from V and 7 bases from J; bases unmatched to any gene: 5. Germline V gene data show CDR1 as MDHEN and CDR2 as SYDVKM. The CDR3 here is CASSKAGSEQYF. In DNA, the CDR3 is TGTGCCAGCAGTAAAGCGGGATCTGAGCAGTACTTC.

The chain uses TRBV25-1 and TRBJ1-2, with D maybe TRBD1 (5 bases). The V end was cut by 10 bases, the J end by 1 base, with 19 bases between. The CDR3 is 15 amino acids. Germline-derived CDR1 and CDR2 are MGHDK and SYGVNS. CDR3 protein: CATSPMGEGNYGYTF. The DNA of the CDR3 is TGTGCCACCTCGCCCATGGGGGAGGGTAACTATGGCTACACCTTC.

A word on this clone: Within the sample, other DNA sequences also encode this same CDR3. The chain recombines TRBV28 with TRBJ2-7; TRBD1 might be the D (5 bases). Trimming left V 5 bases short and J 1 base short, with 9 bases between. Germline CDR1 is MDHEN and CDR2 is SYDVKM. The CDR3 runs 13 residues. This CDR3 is CASSRQGSYEQYF. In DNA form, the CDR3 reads TGTGCCAGCAGTCGGCAGGGTTCCTACGAGCAGTACTTC.

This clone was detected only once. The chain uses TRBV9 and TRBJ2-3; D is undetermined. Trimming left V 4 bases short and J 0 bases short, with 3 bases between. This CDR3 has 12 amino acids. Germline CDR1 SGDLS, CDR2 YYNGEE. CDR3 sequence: CASSLSTDTQYF. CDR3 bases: TGTGCCAGCAGCCTCAGCACAGATACGCAGTATTTT. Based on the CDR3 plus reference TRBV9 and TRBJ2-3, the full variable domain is DSGVTQTPKHLITATGQRVTLRCSPRSGDLSVYWYQQSLDQGLQFLIQYYNGEERAKGNILERFSAQQFPDLHSELNLSSLELGDSALYFCASSLSTDTQYFGPGTRLTVL.

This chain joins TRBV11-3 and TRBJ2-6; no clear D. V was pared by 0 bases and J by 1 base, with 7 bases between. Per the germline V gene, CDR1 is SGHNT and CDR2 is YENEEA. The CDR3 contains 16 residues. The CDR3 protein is CASSLDFHSGANVLTF. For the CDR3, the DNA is TGTGCCAGCAGCTTAGATTTTCATTCTGGGGCCAACGTCCTGACTTTC. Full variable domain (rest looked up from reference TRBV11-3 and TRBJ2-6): EAGVVQSPRYKIIEKKQPVAFWCNPISGHNTLYWYLQNLGQGPELLIRYENEEAVDDSQLPKDRFSAERLKGVDSTLKIQPAELGDSAVYLCASSLDFHSGANVLTFGAGSRLTVL.

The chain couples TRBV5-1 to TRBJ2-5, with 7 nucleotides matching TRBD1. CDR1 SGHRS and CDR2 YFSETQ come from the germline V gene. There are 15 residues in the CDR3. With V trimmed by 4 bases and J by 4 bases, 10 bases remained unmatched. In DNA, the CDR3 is TGCGCCAGCAGCCTCACAGGGGAGAGAGGAGAGACCCAGTACTTC. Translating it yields CASSLTGERGETQYF.

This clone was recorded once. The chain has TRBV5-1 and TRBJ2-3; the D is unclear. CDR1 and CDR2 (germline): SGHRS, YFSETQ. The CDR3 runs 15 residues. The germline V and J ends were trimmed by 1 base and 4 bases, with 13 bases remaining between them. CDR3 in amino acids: CASSLPSLSSDTQYF. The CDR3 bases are TGCGCCAGCAGCTTGCCCTCACTTTCCTCAGATACGCAGTATTTT. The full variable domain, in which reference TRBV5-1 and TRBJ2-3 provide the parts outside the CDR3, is KAGVTQTPRYLIKTRGQQVTLSCSPISGHRSVSWYQQTPGQGLQFLFEYFSETQRNKGNFPGRFSGRQFSNSRSEMNVSTLELGDSALYLCASSLPSLSSDTQYFGPGTRLTVL.

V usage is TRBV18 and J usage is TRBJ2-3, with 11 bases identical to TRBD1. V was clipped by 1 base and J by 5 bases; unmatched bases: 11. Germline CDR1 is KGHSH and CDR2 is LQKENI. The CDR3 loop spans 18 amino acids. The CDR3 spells CASSPRTGGGKSGDTQYF. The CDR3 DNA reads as TGTGCCAGCTCACCACGGACAGGGGGCGGGAAGAGTGGAGATACGCAGTATTTT.

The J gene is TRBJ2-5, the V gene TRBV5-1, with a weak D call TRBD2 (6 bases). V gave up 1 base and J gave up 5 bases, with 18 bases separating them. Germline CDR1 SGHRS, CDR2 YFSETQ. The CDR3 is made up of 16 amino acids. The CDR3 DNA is TGCGCCAGCAGCTTGCTTGGCCGGGACCGGGAGGAGACCCAGTACTTC. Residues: CASSLLGRDREETQYF.

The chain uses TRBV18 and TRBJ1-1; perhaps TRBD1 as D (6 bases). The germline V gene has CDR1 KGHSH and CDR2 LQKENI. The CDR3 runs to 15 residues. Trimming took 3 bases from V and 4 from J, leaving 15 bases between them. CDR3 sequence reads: CASSPRTGNPTEAFF. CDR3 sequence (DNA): TGTGCCAGCTCACCGAGAACAGGGAACCCCACTGAAGCTTTCTTT.

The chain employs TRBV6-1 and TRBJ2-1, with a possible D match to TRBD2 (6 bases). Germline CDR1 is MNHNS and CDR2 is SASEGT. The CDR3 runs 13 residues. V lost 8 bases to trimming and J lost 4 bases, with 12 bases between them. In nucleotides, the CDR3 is TGTGCCAGCGAAAGGCGGGGTTACAATGAGCAGTTCTTC. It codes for CASERRGYNEQFF.

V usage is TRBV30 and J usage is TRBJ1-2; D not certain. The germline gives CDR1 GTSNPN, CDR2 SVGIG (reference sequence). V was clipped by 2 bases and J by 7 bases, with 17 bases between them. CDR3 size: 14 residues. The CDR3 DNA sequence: TGTGCCTGGAGTCCGACACGGGGTGGCGGTGGCTACACCTTC. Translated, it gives CAWSPTRGGGGYTF.

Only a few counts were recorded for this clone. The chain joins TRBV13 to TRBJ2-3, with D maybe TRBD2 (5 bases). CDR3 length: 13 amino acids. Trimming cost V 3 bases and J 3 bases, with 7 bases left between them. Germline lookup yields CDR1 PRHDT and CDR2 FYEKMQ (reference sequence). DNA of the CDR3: TGTGCCAGCAGCTTGCCGGGAACAGATACGCAGTATTTT. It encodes CASSLPGTDTQYF.

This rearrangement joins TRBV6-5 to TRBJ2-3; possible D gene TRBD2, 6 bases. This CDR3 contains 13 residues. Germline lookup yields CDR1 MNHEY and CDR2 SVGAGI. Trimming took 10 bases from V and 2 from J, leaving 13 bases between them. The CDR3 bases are TGTGCCACCCGGTGGGGGGTCACAGATACGCAGTATTTT. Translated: CATRWGVTDTQYF.

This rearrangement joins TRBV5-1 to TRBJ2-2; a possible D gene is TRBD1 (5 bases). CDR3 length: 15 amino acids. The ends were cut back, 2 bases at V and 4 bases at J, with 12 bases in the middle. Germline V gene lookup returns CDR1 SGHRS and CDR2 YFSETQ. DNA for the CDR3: TGCGCCAGCAGCTTAGCAGGGTCAAGCACCGGGGAGCTGTTTTTT. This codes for CASSLAGSSTGELFF.

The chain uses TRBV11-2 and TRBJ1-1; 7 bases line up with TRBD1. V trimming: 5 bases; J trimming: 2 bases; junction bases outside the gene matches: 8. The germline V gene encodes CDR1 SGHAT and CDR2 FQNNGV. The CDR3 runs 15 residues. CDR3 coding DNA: TGTGCCAGCAGCCTTCGACAGGGAGTAAACACTGAAGCTTTCTTT. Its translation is CASSLRQGVNTEAFF.

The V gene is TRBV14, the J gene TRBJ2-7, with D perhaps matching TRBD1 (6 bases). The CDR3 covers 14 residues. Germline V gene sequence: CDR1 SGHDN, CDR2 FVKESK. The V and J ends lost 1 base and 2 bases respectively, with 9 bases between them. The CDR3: CASSQVWGPYEQYF. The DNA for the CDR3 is TGTGCCAGCAGCCAAGTGTGGGGGCCCTACGAGCAGTACTTC.

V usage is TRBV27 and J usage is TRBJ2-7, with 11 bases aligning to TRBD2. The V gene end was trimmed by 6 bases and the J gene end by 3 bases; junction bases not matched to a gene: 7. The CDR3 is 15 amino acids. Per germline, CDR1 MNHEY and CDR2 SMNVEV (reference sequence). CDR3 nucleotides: TGTGCCAGCAGCTTCCTAGGACTAGCGGGCTACGAGCAGTACTTC. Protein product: CASSFLGLAGYEQYF.

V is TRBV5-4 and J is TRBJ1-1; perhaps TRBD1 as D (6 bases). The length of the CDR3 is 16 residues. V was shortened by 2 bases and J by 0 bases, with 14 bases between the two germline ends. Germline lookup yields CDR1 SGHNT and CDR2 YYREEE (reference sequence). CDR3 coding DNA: TGTGCCAGCAGCTTAACGTACAGGGCACTGAACACTGAAGCTTTCTTT. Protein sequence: CASSLTYRALNTEAFF.

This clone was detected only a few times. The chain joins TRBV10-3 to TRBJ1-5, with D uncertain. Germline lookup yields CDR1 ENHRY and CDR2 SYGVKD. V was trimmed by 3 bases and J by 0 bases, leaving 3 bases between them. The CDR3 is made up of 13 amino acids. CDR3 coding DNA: TGTGCCATCAGTGATATTAGCAATCAGCCCCAGCATTTT. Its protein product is CAISDISNQPQHF.

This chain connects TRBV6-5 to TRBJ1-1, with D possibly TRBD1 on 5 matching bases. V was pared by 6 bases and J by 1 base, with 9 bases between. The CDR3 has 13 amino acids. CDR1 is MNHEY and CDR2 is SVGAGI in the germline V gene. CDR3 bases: TGTGCCAGCAGAAAACAGGAGAACACTGAAGCTTTCTTT. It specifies CASRKQENTEAFF.

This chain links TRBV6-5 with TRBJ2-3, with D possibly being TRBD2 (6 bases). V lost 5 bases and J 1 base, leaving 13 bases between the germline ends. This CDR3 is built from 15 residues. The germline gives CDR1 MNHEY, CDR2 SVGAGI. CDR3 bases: TGTGCCAGCAGTCCTAGGGCTAGCGGCACAGATACGCAGTATTTT. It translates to CASSPRASGTDTQYF.

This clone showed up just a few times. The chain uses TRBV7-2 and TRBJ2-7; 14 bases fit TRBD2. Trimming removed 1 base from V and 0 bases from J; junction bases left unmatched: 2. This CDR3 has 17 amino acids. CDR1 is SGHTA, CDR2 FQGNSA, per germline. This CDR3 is CASSLVGTSGSSYEQYF. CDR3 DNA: TGTGCCAGCAGCTTAGTAGGGACTAGCGGGAGCTCCTACGAGCAGTACTTC.

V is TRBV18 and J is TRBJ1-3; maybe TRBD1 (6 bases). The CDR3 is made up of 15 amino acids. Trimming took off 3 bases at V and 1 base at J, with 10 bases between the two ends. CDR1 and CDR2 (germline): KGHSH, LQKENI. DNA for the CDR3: TGTGCCAGCTCACCGCGGACAGATTCTGGAAACACCATATATTTT. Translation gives CASSPRTDSGNTIYF.

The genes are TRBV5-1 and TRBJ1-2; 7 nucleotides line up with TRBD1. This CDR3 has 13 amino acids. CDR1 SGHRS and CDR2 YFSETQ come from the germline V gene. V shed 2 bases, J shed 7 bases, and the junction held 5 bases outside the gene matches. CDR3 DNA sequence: TGCGCCAGCAGCTTTGACAGGGTTACTGGCTACACCTTC. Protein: CASSFDRVTGYTF.

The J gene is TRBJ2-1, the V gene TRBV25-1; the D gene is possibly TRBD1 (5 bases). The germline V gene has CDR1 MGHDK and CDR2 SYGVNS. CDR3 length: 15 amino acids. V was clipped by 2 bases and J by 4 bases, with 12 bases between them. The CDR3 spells CASSEGPGNYNEQFF. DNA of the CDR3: TGTGCCAGCAGTGAAGGTCCAGGGAATTACAATGAGCAGTTCTTC.

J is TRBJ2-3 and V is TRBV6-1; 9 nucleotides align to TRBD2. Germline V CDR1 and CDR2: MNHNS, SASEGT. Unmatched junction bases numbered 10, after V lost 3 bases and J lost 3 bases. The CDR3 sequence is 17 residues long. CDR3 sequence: CASSDGASGRRTDTQYF. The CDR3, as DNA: TGTGCCAGCAGTGACGGAGCGAGCGGGAGGAGGACAGATACGCAGTATTTT.